This T cell receptor beta chain emerged from a study of shared clonotypes between healthy human individuals. Study observations and caveats: Unshared clonotypes carried lower generation probabilities than those common to all four donors. Estimated clonotype richness was generally higher in naive than memory subsets. It was anticipated that sequencing depth would influence how many clonotypes donors shared.

On this clone itself: Its antigen is as yet unknown.

The assay was immunoSEQ multiplex PCR, and TCRdb's table has in-frame clones only and misses some. The table records about 1.1 million clones, approximately 80% of them present only once. V was cut by 1 base and J by 8 bases, with 8 bases left in between. The length of the CDR3 is 13 residues. Germline-derived CDR1 and CDR2 are MNHEY and SVGAGI. The TCR was taken from a man between 18 and 29 years old in good health. Some clones in this sample may be carry-over from other donors' samples. The rearrangement joins TRBV6-5 to TRBJ1-4; D remains ambiguous. The sequenced sample was memory CD4+ T cells from PBMCs. Subset of the sample: CD45RA-negative fraction. CDR3 nucleotide sequence: TGTGCCAGCAGTTACTTCGATGGGGAAAAACTGTTTTTT. Translation gives CASSYFDGEKLFF.